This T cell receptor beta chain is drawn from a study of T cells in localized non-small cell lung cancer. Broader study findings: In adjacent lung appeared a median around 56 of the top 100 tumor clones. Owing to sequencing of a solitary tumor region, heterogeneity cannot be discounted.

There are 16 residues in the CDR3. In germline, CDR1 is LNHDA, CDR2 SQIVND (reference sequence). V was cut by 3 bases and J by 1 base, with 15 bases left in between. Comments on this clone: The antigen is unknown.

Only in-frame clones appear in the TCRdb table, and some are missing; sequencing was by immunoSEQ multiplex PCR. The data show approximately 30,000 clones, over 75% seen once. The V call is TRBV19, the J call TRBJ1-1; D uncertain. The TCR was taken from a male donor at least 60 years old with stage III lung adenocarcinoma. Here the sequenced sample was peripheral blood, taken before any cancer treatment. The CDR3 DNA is TGTGCCAGTAGTATGATGAGGTCGGGCCAGAACACTGAAGCTTTCTTT. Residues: CASSMMRSGQNTEAFF.